The present TCR beta chain was sequenced within a study of CD8+CD57+ T cells in acquired aplastic anemia. Overall study: The sorted CD4+ and CD8+ cells yielded an average around 3.2 ug of DNA.

Study results and limitations: Overlapping CD8+ CDR3 repertoires of patients and controls contained under 35 shared sequences. Between the patient and control groups, CD8+ Simpson's diversity did not differ significantly.

CDR3 size: 15 residues. Germline V lookup: CDR1 SGHRS, CDR2 YFSETQ. Note on this clonotype: The antigen is not known. A much larger clone differs by one base, so this may be a read error.

The TCR beta profiling, which covered VDJ combination and CDR3 sequence, was carried out using genomic DNA as the template. Each CDR3 protein gets one entry after TCRdb re-called the reads with MiXCR. Of about 210,000 distinct CDR3 sequences listed, around 32% are singletons. This TCR was sampled from a human donor in good health, serving as a control. Sample: sorted CD4+, CD8+, or CD8+CD57+ T cells (not recorded which) from PBMCs. This sequence joins TRBV5-1 and TRBJ2-7; possibly TRBD1 or TRBD2 for D (5 bases each). CDR3 amino acids: CASSLVGTVAYERYF. The CDR3 DNA reads as TGCGCCAGCAGCTTGGTCGGGACGGTCGCCTACGAGCGGTACTTC.